This note documents a single T cell receptor beta chain sequence. Its antigen is not known. The data derive from a study of lymphopenia after photon versus proton radiotherapy. Study-wide results and limits: Oligoclonal CD8+ Temra expansion after nadir drove photon patients' diversity drop. Proton therapy kept repertoires fairly stable, unlike photons, which gained effector/memory cells. Only patients who died were analyzed for survival; proton advantage is unproven.

Sequencing used immunoSEQ multiplex PCR; TCRdb keeps in-frame clones, though not all of them. In the table there are some 20,000 clones, around nine tenths of which are singletons. CDR3 length: 11 amino acids. Germline V lookup: CDR1 DFQATT, CDR2 SNEGSKA (reference sequence). Trimming took 6 bases from V and 5 from J, leaving 10 bases between them. This receptor was obtained from a man aged 55 to 70 with pancreatic cancer. The sequencing used peripheral blood, collected from a patient treated with photon-based radiotherapy. V usage is TRBV20-1 and J usage is TRBJ1-2, with D perhaps matching TRBD1 (6 bases). Here the CDR3 reads CSALQGYGYTF. The DNA for the CDR3 is TGCAGTGCACTCCAGGGGTATGGCTACACCTTC.